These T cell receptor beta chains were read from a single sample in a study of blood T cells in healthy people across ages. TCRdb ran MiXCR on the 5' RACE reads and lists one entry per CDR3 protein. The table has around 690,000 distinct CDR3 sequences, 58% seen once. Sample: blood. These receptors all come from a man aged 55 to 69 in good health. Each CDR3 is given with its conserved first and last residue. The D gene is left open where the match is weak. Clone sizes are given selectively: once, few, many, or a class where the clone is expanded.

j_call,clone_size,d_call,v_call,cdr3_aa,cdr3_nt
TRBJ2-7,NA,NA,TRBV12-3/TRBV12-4,CASSPDAHEQYF,TGTGCCAGCAGCCCCGACGCCCACGAGCAGTACTTC
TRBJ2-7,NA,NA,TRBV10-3,CAKTRGDYEQYF,TGTGCCAAAACCCGGGGAGACTACGAGCAGTACTTC
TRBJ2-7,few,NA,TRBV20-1,CSASLTGRPYEQYF,TGCAGTGCTAGCTTAACAGGGCGGCCCTACGAGCAGTACTTC
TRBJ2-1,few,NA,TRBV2,CASSWTTYNEQFF,TGTGCCAGCAGTTGGACCACGTACAATGAGCAGTTCTTC
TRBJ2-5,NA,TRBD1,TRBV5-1,CASSLGTGDHNEQYF,TGCGCCAGCAGCTTGGGGACAGGGGACCACAATGAGCAGTACTTC
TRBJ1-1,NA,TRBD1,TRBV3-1,CASSQDGDRATEAFF,TGTGCCAGCAGCCAAGACGGGGACAGGGCCACTGAAGCTTTCTTT
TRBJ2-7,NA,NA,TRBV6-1,CASSGSDGGPYEQYF,TGTGCCAGCAGTGGTTCGGACGGTGGGCCCTACGAGCAGTACTTC
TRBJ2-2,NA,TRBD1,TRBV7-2,CASSTRDRANTGELFF,TGTGCCAGCAGCACCCGGGACAGAGCGAACACCGGGGAGCTGTTTTTT
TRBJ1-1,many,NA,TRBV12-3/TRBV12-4,CASSPAEWAEAFF,TGTGCCAGCAGCCCCGCTGAGTGGGCTGAAGCTTTCTTT
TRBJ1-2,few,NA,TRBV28,CASSSSDRTLYGYTF,TGTGCCAGCAGTTCCTCGGACCGAACCCTCTATGGCTACACCTTC
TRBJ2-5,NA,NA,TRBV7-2,CASSVGRRETQYF,TGTGCCAGCAGCGTAGGAAGAAGAGAGACCCAGTACTTC
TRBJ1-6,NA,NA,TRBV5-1,CASSLGLGVSPLHF,TGCGCCAGCAGCTTAGGCCTTGGAGTTTCACCCCTCCACTTT
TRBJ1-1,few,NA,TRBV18,CASSADSDTEAFF,TGTGCCAGCTCAGCGGACAGTGACACTGAAGCTTTCTTT
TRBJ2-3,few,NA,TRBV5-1,CASSLVSSSAGRADTQYF,TGCGCCAGCAGCTTGGTTTCGAGTAGCGCGGGAAGGGCAGATACGCAGTATTTT
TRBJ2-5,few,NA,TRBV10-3,CAIGGFQETQYF,TGTGCCATAGGGGGGTTCCAAGAGACCCAGTACTTC
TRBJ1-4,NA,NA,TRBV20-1,CSASSRTEKLFF,TGCAGTGCTAGTTCCAGGACTGAAAAACTGTTTTTT
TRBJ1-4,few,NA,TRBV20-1,CSARKGAATNGKLFF,TGCAGTGCTAGAAAAGGGGCCGCAACTAATGGAAAACTGTTTTTT
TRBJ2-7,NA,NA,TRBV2,CASNADGSSYNEQYF,TGTGCCAGCAACGCGGACGGGAGCTCCTACAATGAGCAGTACTTC
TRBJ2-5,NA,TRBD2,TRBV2,CASSAPTGTIQETQYF,TGTGCCAGCAGTGCCCCCACCGGGACTATTCAAGAGACCCAGTACTTC
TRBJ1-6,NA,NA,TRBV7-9,CASSIGTGGNSPLHF,TGTGCCAGCAGCATCGGGACCGGGGGTAATTCACCCCTCCACTTT
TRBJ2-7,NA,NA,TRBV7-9,CASSHWGNEQYF,TGTGCCAGCAGTCATTGGGGGAATGAGCAGTACTTC
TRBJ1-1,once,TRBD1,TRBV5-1,CASSLSRGDTEVFF,TGCGCCAGCAGCTTAAGCAGGGGGGACACTGAAGTTTTCTTT
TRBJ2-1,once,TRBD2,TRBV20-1,CSVRGSINEQFF,TGCAGTGTGCGGGGGTCTATCAATGAGCAGTTCTTC
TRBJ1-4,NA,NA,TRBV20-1,CSAIAGGFEKLFF,TGCAGTGCCATTGCGGGAGGATTTGAAAAACTGTTTTTT
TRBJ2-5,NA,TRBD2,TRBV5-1,CASNSAGGYETQYF,TGCGCCAGCAACTCCGCGGGAGGCTACGAGACCCAGTACTTC
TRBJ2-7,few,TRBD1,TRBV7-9,CASSQQTGGPSYEQYF,TGTGCCAGCAGCCAACAGACAGGGGGCCCCTCCTACGAGCAGTACTTC
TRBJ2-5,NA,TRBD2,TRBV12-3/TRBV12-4,CASSPTSGGNRGQYF,TGTGCCAGCAGTCCGACTAGCGGCGGCAATAGAGGCCAGTACTTC
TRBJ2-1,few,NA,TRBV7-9,CASSFFDSYNEQFF,TGTGCCAGCAGCTTCTTTGACTCCTACAATGAGCAGTTCTTC
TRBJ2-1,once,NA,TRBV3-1,CASSQSIREQFF,TGTGCCAGCAGCCAGTCGATCCGGGAGCAGTTCTTT
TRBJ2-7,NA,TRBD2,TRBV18,CASSPPSGFWQYF,TGTGCCAGCTCACCGCCTAGCGGGTTCTGGCAGTACTTC
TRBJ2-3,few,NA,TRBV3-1,CASSQDFTDTQYF,TGTGCCAGCAGCCAAGATTTCACAGATACGCAGTATTTT
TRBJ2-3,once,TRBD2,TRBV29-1,CSARGSGASTDTQYF,TGCAGCGCAAGGGGTAGCGGGGCTAGCACAGATACGCAGTATTTT
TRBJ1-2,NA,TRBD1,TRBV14,CASSGRDRGSNYGYTF,TGTGCCAGCAGCGGACGGGACAGGGGTTCTAACTATGGCTACACCTTC
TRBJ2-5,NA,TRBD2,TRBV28,CASSGAGLIQETQYF,TGTGCCAGCAGTGGGGCGGGACTAATCCAAGAGACCCAGTACTTC
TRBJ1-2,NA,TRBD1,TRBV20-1,CSAREAGGGYTF,TGCAGTGCTAGAGAGGCAGGGGGTGGCTACACCTTC
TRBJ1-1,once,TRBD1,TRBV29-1,CSVSGQLNAEAFF,TGCAGCGTTTCGGGACAGTTGAACGCTGAAGCTTTCTTT
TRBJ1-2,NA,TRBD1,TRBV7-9,CASSSRQIGGNYGYTF,TGTGCCAGCAGCTCCCGGCAGATAGGGGGCAACTATGGCTACACCTTC
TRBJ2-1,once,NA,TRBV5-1,CASSLGGGLPYNEQFF,TGCGCCAGCAGCTTGGGGGGGGGGCTCCCGTACAATGAGCAGTTCTTC
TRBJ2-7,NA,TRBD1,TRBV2,CASGQVREQYF,TGTGCCAGCGGACAGGTACGAGAGCAGTACTTC
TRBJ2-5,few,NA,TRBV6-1,CASSEGAEETQYF,TGTGCCAGCAGTGAAGGGGCTGAAGAGACCCAGTACTTC
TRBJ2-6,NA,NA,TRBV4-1,CASSQGQSGANVLTF,TGCGCCAGCAGCCAAGGGCAGTCTGGGGCCAACGTCCTGACTTTC
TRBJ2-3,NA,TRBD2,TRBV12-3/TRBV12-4,CASSSRGGGADTQYF,TGTGCCAGCAGTTCCCGGGGGGGGGGAGCAGATACGCAGTATTTT
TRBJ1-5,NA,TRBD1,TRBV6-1,CASRRQGDQPQHF,TGTGCCAGCAGAAGACAGGGGGATCAGCCCCAGCATTTT
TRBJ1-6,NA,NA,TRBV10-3,CAISEPRERPLHF,TGTGCCATCAGTGAGCCCAGGGAAAGACCCCTCCACTTT
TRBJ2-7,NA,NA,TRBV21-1,CASSTYSGGNPYEQYF,TGTGCCAGCAGCACTTACTCTGGGGGGAACCCCTACGAGCAGTACTTC
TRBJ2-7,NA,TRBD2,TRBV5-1,CASSPVAGSDEQYF,TGCGCCAGCAGCCCTGTAGCGGGGTCGGACGAGCAGTACTTC
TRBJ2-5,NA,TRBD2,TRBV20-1,CSAITSGEQETQYF,TGCAGTGCTATAACTAGCGGGGAGCAAGAGACCCAGTACTTC
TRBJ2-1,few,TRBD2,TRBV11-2,CASSLAGVNNEQFF,TGTGCCAGCAGTTTAGCGGGGGTCAACAATGAGCAGTTCTTC
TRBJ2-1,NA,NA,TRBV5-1,CASSLQRRLGGNEQFF,TGCGCCAGCAGCTTGCAGCGCAGGTTAGGGGGCAATGAGCAGTTCTTC
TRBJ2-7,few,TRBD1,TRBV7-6,CASSAQGQLREQYF,TGTGCCAGCAGCGCCCAGGGACAGCTTCGCGAGCAGTACTTC
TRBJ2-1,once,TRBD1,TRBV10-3,CAISTGQGNEQFF,TGTGCCATCAGTACGGGACAGGGCAATGAGCAGTTCTTC
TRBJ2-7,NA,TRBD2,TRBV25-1,CASSGTSGGGYEQYF,TGTGCCAGCAGTGGGACTAGCGGGGGGGGCTACGAGCAGTACTTC